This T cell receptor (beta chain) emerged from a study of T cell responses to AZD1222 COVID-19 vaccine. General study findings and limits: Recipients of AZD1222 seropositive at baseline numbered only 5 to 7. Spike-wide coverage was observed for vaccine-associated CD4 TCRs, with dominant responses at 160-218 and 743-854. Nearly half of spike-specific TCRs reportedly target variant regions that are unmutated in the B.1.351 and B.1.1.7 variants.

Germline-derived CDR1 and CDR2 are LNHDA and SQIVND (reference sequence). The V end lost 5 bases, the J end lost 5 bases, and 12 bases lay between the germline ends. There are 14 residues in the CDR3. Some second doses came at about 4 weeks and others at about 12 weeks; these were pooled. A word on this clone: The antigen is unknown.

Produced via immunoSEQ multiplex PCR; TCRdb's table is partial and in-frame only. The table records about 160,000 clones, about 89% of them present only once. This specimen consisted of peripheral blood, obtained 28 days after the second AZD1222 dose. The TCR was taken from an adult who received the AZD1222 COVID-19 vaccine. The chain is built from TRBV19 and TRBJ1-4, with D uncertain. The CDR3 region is CASSPGTRNEKLFF. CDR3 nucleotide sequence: TGTGCCAGTAGTCCGGGAACCAGGAATGAAAAACTGTTTTTT.